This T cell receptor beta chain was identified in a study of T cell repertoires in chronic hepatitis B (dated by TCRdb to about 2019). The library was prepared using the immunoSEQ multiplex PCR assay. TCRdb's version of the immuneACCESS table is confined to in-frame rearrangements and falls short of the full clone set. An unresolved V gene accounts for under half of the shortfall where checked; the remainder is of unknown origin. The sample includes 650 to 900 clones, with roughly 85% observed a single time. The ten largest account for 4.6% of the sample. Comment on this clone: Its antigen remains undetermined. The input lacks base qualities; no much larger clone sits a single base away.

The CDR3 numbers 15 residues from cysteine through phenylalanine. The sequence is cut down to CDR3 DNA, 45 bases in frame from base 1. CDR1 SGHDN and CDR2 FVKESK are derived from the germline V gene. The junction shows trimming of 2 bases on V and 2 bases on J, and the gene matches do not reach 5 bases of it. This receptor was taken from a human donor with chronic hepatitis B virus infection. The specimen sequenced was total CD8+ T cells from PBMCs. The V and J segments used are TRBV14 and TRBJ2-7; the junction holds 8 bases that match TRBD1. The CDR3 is CASSQLTGAAYEQYF. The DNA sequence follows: TGTGCCAGCAGCCAACTGACAGGGGCAGCCTACGAGCAGTACTTC. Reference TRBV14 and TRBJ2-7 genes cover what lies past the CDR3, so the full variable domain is EAGVTQFPSHSVIEKGQTVTLRCDPISGHDNLYWYRRVMGKEIKFLLHFVKESKQDESGMPNNRFLAERTGGTYSTLKVQPAELEDSGVYFCASSQLTGAAYEQYFGPGTRLTVT.